Reported below is one T cell receptor (beta chain). No antigen is known for it. Additional DNA sequences in this sample encode the identical CDR3. Some clones are missing from TCRdb's copy, which holds only in-frame ones; the method was immunoSEQ multiplex PCR. The sample shows about 94,000 clones, 94% of them seen only once. The data derive from a study of siplizumab effects on memory and regulatory T cells. Findings and caveats of the study: Memory T cells appeared less diverse than naive cells, which seemed to contribute substantially to alloresponse.

The CDR3 loop spans 12 amino acids. Trimming left V 6 bases short and J 4 bases short, with 10 bases between. CDR1 is LNHDA and CDR2 is SQIVND in the germline V gene (reference sequence). V is TRBV19 and J is TRBJ2-7, with D maybe TRBD1 (5 bases). The receptor's source is a human donor in good health. Sequences were obtained from non-Treg CD4+ T cells sorted from blood. The CDR3 region has the DNA TGTGCCAGTAGCCCGCAGGGATACGAGCAGTACTTC. Its translation is CASSPQGYEQYF. The full variable domain, rest sourced from reference TRBV19 and TRBJ2-7, is DGGITQSPKYLFRKEGQNVTLSCEQNLNHDAMYWYRQDPGQGLRLIYYSQIVNDFQKGDIAEGYSVSREKKESFPLTVTSAQKNPTAFYLCASSPQGYEQYFGPGTRLTVT.